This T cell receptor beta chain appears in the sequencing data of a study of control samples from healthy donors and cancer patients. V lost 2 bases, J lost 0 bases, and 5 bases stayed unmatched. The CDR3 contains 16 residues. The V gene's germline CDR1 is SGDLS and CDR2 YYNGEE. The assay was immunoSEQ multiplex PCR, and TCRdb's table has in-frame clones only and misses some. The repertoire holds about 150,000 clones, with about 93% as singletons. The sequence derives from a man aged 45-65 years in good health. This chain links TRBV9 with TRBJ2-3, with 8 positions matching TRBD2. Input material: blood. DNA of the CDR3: TGTGCCAGCAGCGTTTTAGCGGGGCAAAGCACAGATACGCAGTATTTT. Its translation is CASSVLAGQSTDTQYF.